This T cell receptor (beta chain) was observed in a study of OX40 agonist ivuxolimab in advanced cancers. General study findings and limits: Specificity for antigen went undetermined in the expanded peripheral T cells.

For this clone: The antigen remains unidentified.

The data were produced by immunoSEQ multiplex PCR, yet TCRdb's version contains in-frame clones alone and is incomplete. This sample has more than 70,000 clones, with approximately 82% found just once. Germline-derived CDR1 and CDR2 are SEHNR and FQNEAQ (reference sequence). Trimming removed 0 bases at V and 5 bases at J, with 13 bases between. The CDR3 runs to 15 residues. Sequencing was performed on CD4+ or CD8+ T cells sorted from blood, taken in a trial of the OX40 agonist ivuxolimab. This receptor was identified in an adult with an advanced solid tumor such as melanoma, head and neck, liver or kidney cancer. The chain employs TRBV7-9 and TRBJ2-5, with D tentatively TRBD2 (6 bases). As DNA, the CDR3 is TGTGCCAGCAGCTTAGCGAGCGGAGGGATGGAGACCCAGTACTTC. It yields the protein CASSLASGGMETQYF.